This entry lists 27 T cell receptor beta chains sequenced from one sample in a study of Ad26.COV2.S vaccination and SARS-CoV-2 variants. Here immunoSEQ multiplex PCR was the method, and the copy in TCRdb shows in-frame clones only, minus some. The repertoire consists of some 290,000 clones, with about 82% occurring once and the leading ten covering 1.9%. As for treatment: roughly 18 received Ad26.COV2.S at low or high dose, single or two shots; several received placebo; per-sample allocation not given. The samples date from day 63 after the first vaccine or placebo injection. The specimen comprised peripheral blood, sampled in a trial of Ad26.COV2.S vaccine versus placebo. The receptors originated from a person aged 18-65 years who received the Ad26.COV2.S COVID-19 vaccine or a placebo.

As DNA, the CDR3 is TGTGCCAGCTCACCTCCGGGGAGGGCCTCCTACGAGCAGTACTTC. It translates to CASSPPGRASYEQYF. This chain connects TRBV18 to TRBJ2-7, with 7 bases lining up with TRBD2. Germline assignment: CDR1 KGHSH and CDR2 LQKENI. The CDR3 totals 15 residues. The V gene end was trimmed by 3 bases and the J gene end by 0 bases; junction bases not matched to a gene: 5.

The J gene is TRBJ2-7, the V gene TRBV19, with 13 bases aligning to TRBD2. The V and J ends lost 5 bases and 4 bases, in that order; junction bases with no gene match: 5. The CDR3 loop spans 15 amino acids. Per the germline V gene, CDR1 is LNHDA and CDR2 is SQIVND (reference sequence). CDR3 loop: CASSLGLAGAYEQYF. As DNA, the CDR3 is TGTGCCAGTAGTCTCGGACTAGCGGGGGCTTACGAGCAGTACTTC.

The chain joins TRBV24-1 to TRBJ2-3, with TRBD2 identical over 8 bases. J was trimmed by 2 bases and V by 9 bases; bases with no gene match: 15. This CDR3 has 17 residues. Germline assignment: CDR1 KGHDR and CDR2 SFDVKD. CDR3 loop: CATADSGTPGPTDTQYF. The CDR3 DNA follows: TGTGCCACCGCGGATAGCGGGACCCCAGGCCCCACAGATACGCAGTATTTT.

This clone was counted a few times. This chain uses TRBV6-2 or TRBV6-3 with TRBJ2-1; the D gene could be TRBD1 or TRBD2 (6 bases each). Trimming shortened V by 6 bases and J by 15 bases, and 27 bases separated the two germline ends. This CDR3 spans 15 amino acids. Germline assignment: CDR1 MNHEY and CDR2 SVGEGT. The CDR3 reads CASSSGGVETQERFF. In DNA form, the CDR3 reads TGTGCCAGCAGCTCCGGGGGCGTAGAGACCCAAGAAAGGTTCTTC.

This chain links TRBV10-3 with TRBJ2-2, with D tentatively TRBD1 or TRBD2 (5 bases each). CDR1 ENHRY and CDR2 SYGVKD come from the germline V gene. The CDR3 runs 14 residues. The CDR3 reads CAIGTTSNTGELFF. CDR3 sequence (DNA): TGTGCTATTGGGACGACGAGCAACACCGGGGAGCTGTTTTTT.

The CDR3 DNA reads as TGTGCCAGCAGCTTTCTCTCAGGGGCGTTGGGGGGCTACACCTTC. It is translated as CASSFLSGALGGYTF. The chain carries TRBV7-8 and TRBJ1-2, with D maybe TRBD1 (6 bases). Per germline, CDR1 SGHVS and CDR2 FQNEAQ. V lost 3 bases and J lost 8, with 19 bases in between. This CDR3 has 15 amino acids.

The V gene is TRBV18, the J gene TRBJ1-5; D gene unclear. The CDR3 loop spans 14 amino acids. V shed 6 bases and J shed 0 bases, with 9 bases lying between them. CDR1 is KGHSH, CDR2 LQKENI, per germline. The DNA for the CDR3 is TGTGCCAGCTCCCCGGACTATAGCAATCAGCCCCAGCATTTT. Its protein is CASSPDYSNQPQHF.

The chain has TRBV7-9 and TRBJ2-2; the D gene is possibly TRBD2 (5 bases). Germline CDR1 and CDR2: SEHNR and FQNEAQ (reference sequence). The V and J ends lost 1 base and 5 bases respectively, with 20 bases between them. The CDR3 consists of 18 residues. CDR3 sequence: CASSLEYDYSSVTGELFF. CDR3 sequence (DNA): TGTGCCAGCAGCTTAGAATATGACTACAGCAGTGTGACCGGGGAGCTGTTTTTT.

The genes are TRBV6-2 or TRBV6-3 and TRBJ2-7; D is uncertain. The V end lost 3 bases, the J end lost 6 bases, and 18 bases lay between the germline ends. CDR3 length equals 15 residues. Germline V CDR1 and CDR2: MNHEY, SVGEGT. CDR3: CASSYFTPPLGEQYF. DNA of the CDR3: TGTGCCAGCAGTTATTTCACACCTCCCCTCGGCGAGCAGTACTTC.

The chain has TRBV5-1 and TRBJ2-1; 9 nucleotides align to TRBD2. Germline V CDR1 and CDR2: SGHRS, YFSETQ. With 0 bases clipped from V and 8 bases from J, the junction kept 6 bases outside the gene matches. The CDR3 runs to 15 residues. Here the CDR3 reads CASSLAGLANHEQFF. CDR3 bases: TGCGCCAGCAGCTTGGCGGGACTAGCTAATCATGAGCAGTTCTTC.

This sequence joins TRBV2 and TRBJ1-2, with D possibly being TRBD1 (6 bases). The germline CDR1 and CDR2 sequences are SNHLY and FYNNEI. The V and J ends lost 4 bases and 4 bases respectively, with 16 bases between them. This CDR3 region has 15 residues. The CDR3 bases are TGTGCCAGCAGTGCCCACCTGACAGGCTTCTATGGCTACACCTTC. Protein sequence: CASSAHLTGFYGYTF. Using reference TRBV2 and TRBJ1-2 for the parts outside the CDR3, the full variable domain is EPEVTQTPSHQVTQMGQEVILRCVPISNHLYFYWYRQILGQKVEFLVSFYNNEISEKSEIFDDQFSVERPDGSNFTLKIRSTKLEDSAMYFCASSAHLTGFYGYTFGSGTRLTVV.

The count of this clone is one. This chain joins TRBV19 and TRBJ1-2, with D perhaps matching TRBD1 (5 bases). The CDR3 length is 13 residues. CDR1 LNHDA and CDR2 SQIVND come from the germline V gene (reference sequence). V shed 6 bases and J shed 3 bases, with 11 bases lying between them. The CDR3 bases are TGTGCCAGTAGCCAAACAGGCGACTATGGCTACACCTTC. This codes for CASSQTGDYGYTF.

This clone showed up just once. The chain has TRBV18 and TRBJ1-2; 9 nucleotides align to TRBD1. J was trimmed by 0 bases and V by 3 bases; bases with no gene match: 2. The CDR3 runs 15 residues. CDR1 KGHSH and CDR2 LQKENI come from the germline V gene. The CDR3 sequence is CASSPTGGSNYGYTF. For the CDR3, the DNA is TGTGCCAGCTCACCCACAGGGGGCTCTAACTATGGCTACACCTTC. Full variable domain (missing parts from reference TRBV18 and TRBJ1-2): NAGVMQNPRHLVRRRGQEARLRCSPMKGHSHVYWYRQLPEEGLKFMVYLQKENIIDESGMPKERFSAEFPKEGPSILRIQQVVRGDSAAYFCASSPTGGSNYGYTFGSGTRLTVV.

This rearrangement joins TRBV6-5 to TRBJ1-3; unclear D gene. The CDR3 has 13 amino acids. V shed 10 bases and J shed 0 bases, with 10 bases lying between them. Looked up from germline, CDR1 is MNHEY and CDR2 is SVGAGI. In DNA, the CDR3 is TGTGCCATCCTACAGAGCTCTGGAAACACCATATATTTT. Its translation: CAILQSSGNTIYF.

This clone came up once. This chain links TRBV28 with TRBJ2-5; D is undetermined. The CDR3 totals 13 residues. Trimming took off 6 bases at V and 5 bases at J, with 13 bases between the two ends. Germline loops: CDR1 MDHEN, CDR2 SYDVKM. The CDR3 DNA is TGTGCCAGCAGCTCTACAGATCCGGAGACCCAGTACTTC. As protein: CASSSTDPETQYF.

V usage is TRBV2 and J usage is TRBJ1-4; D gene ambiguous. Deletions cut 3 bases from V and 13 bases from J, with 12 bases between. This CDR3 is 12 amino acids long. CDR1 is SNHLY, CDR2 FYNNEI, per germline. The CDR3 loop reads CASSDLRSRLFF. CDR3 coding DNA: TGTGCCAGCAGTGACCTAAGGTCTCGACTGTTTTTT.

V gene TRBV6-2 or TRBV6-3 combines with J gene TRBJ1-2; TRBD1 matches at 9 bases. The trim removed 6 bases at V and 6 bases at J, leaving 5 bases unmatched. CDR3 length equals 13 residues. Germline CDR1 MNHEY, CDR2 SVGEGT. The chain's CDR3 is CASSGTGTDGYTF. For the CDR3, the DNA is TGTGCCAGCAGCGGGACAGGGACGGATGGCTACACCTTC.

This sequence joins TRBV5-4 and TRBJ2-1, with 7 bases aligning to TRBD2. Trimming cost V 4 bases and J 7 bases; bases outside gene matches: 5. Germline V CDR1 and CDR2: SGHNT, YYREEE (reference sequence). The CDR3 has 13 amino acids. CDR3 sequence (DNA): TGTGCCAGCAGCCTCCGCGGGAGTAATGAGCAGTTCTTC. It encodes CASSLRGSNEQFF.

The V and J genes are TRBV7-8 and TRBJ1-5; no definite D call. The CDR3 spans 14 residues. Germline loops: CDR1 SGHVS, CDR2 FQNEAQ. With 5 bases removed from V and 0 bases from J, the gap between germline ends came to 8 bases. CDR3 loop: CASSISSSNQPQHF. The CDR3, as DNA: TGTGCCAGCAGCATCAGCAGTAGCAATCAGCCCCAGCATTTT.

The chain carries TRBV3-1 (or the pseudogene TRBV3-2) and TRBJ1-1; D uncertain. The CDR3 contains 14 residues. Germline-derived CDR1 and CDR2 are LGHDT and YNNKEL (reference sequence). The V end was cut by 1 base, the J end by 4 bases, with 10 bases between. The CDR3 loop reads CASSQAGMGTEAFF. In nucleotides, the CDR3 is TGTGCCAGCAGCCAAGCGGGAATGGGCACTGAAGCTTTCTTT.

This clone was observed a single time. Other DNA sequences in this sample translate to the same CDR3. This chain uses TRBV30 with TRBJ1-5; maybe TRBD1 (6 bases). V lost 0 bases to trimming and J lost 0 bases, with 6 bases between them. The CDR3 is 14 residues long. The germline CDR1 and CDR2 sequences are GTSNPN and SVGIG (reference sequence). This CDR3 reads CAWSVGGSNQPQHF. In nucleotides, the CDR3 is TGTGCCTGGAGTGTAGGGGGTAGCAATCAGCCCCAGCATTTT.

The chain recombines TRBV5-4 with TRBJ1-6; perhaps TRBD1 as D (5 bases). V lost 5 bases to trimming and J lost 7 bases, with 13 bases between them. This CDR3 is built from 14 residues. Germline lookup yields CDR1 SGHNT and CDR2 YYREEE (reference sequence). The CDR3 sequence is CASSSTTENSPLHF. CDR3 bases: TGTGCCAGCAGTTCAACGACAGAGAATTCACCCCTCCACTTT. The entire variable domain, with the rest obtained from reference TRBV5-4 and TRBJ1-6, is as follows: ETGVTQSPTHLIKTRGQQVTLRCSSQSGHNTVSWYQQALGQGPQFIFQYYREEENGRGNFPPRFSGLQFPNYSSELNVNALELDDSALYLCASSSTTENSPLHFGNGTRLTVT.

The chain employs TRBV5-6 and TRBJ2-7, with D maybe TRBD1 (6 bases). The CDR3 is 16 amino acids. V was cut by 5 bases and J by 5 bases, with 23 bases left in between. CDR1 and CDR2 (germline): SGHDT, YYEEEE. CDR3 nucleotides: TGTGCCAGCAGTGCAGGGGTTAAGTTATTTGGTAACGAGCAGTACTTC. Amino acids: CASSAGVKLFGNEQYF.

The chain employs TRBV14 and TRBJ2-7; D is ambiguous. Germline CDR1 SGHDN, CDR2 FVKESK. Trimming removed 4 bases at V and 0 bases at J, with 7 bases between. The CDR3 has 13 amino acids. The CDR3 sequence: CASSLSTSYEQYF. In nucleotides, the CDR3 is TGTGCCAGCAGCCTCAGCACCTCCTACGAGCAGTACTTC.

This chain connects TRBV11-3 to TRBJ2-1; TRBD2 matches 9 bases. The CDR3 totals 16 residues. V dropped 5 bases and J dropped 2; count of bases not matched to a gene: 7. Germline assignment: CDR1 SGHNT and CDR2 YENEEA. The CDR3 spells CASSPGTSQPYNEQFF. CDR3 sequence (DNA): TGTGCCAGCAGCCCAGGGACTAGCCAGCCCTACAATGAGCAGTTCTTC.

The V call is TRBV5-4, the J call TRBJ2-3; 8 bases are shared with TRBD2. Germline CDR1 SGHNT, CDR2 YYREEE (reference sequence). The CDR3 loop spans 15 amino acids. With 3 bases clipped from V and 6 bases from J, the junction kept 9 bases outside the gene matches. The CDR3 spells CASSSAGGSGDTQYF. CDR3 DNA sequence: TGTGCCAGCAGCTCCGCGGGGGGTTCGGGGGATACGCAGTATTTT.

The rearrangement uses TRBV7-2 and TRBJ2-4; 8 bases are shared with TRBD1. CDR1 is SGHTA and CDR2 is FQGNSA in the germline V gene. CDR3 length: 14 residues. Trimming took 5 bases from V and 16 from J; bases not matched to a gene: 16. Here the CDR3 reads CASSAWDRSKFIYF. The DNA of the CDR3 is TGTGCCAGCAGCGCCTGGGACAGGTCGAAGTTTATATACTTC.